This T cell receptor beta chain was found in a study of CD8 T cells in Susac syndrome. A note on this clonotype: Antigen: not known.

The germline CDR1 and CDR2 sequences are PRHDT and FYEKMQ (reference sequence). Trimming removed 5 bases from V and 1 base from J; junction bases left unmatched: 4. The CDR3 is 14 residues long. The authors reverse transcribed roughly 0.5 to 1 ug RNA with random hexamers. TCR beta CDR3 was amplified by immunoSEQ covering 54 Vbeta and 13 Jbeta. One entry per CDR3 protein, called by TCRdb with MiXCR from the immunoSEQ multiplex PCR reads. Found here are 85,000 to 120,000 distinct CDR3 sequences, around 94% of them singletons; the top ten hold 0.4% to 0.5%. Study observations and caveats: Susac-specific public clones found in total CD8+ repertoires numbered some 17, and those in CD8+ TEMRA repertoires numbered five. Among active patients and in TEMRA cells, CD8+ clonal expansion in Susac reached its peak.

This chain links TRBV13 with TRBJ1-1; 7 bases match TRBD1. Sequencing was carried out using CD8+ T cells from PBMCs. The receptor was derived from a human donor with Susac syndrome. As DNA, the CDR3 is TGTGCCAGCAGCCGTAGGACAGGGAACACTGAAGCTTTCTTT. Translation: CASSRRTGNTEAFF.